The T cell receptor beta chain described here comes from a study of human T cells and chemical hapten exposure (dated by TCRdb to the early 2020s). At the level of the whole study: For sensitization, 2% DPC in acetone was applied to a roughly 2 cm by roughly 2 cm area of upper inner arm skin. Blood samples were taken from patients before sensitization (week 0) and then at 2, 6 and about 24 weeks after DPC sensitization. Libraries were combined into a pool for sequencing, and differences in TCR yield between samples came mainly from small differences in library volumes within the pool. The patient cohort, mostly female, included alopecia areata with under or over 50% scalp involvement, alopecia totalis and alopecia universalis. This study followed changes in the peripheral blood TCR repertoire in vivo during primary and secondary sensitization of alopecia patients to the hapten diphenylcyclopropenone (DPC). Patch testing was performed on the upper back with Finn chambers containing 0.01% DPC, and the patch tests were scored after 6 days according to International Contact Dermatitis Research Group standards. For TCR sequencing, blood came from over 25 alopecia patients at anywhere from one to four time points (pre-sensitization, 2, 6 and 24 weeks). Patients additionally received weekly therapeutic DPC doses to the scalp throughout the approximately 22-week study period. Each blood RNA sample was used to sequence both TCR alpha and TCR beta chains. The paper's findings and limits, for the study overall: After repeated subsampling, changes were observed in the strength of the expansion versus patch-test correlation and in the threshold at which the correlation became significant. Expanded TCRs formed significantly more large CDR3 similarity clusters than pre-sensitization or healthy control sets, consistent with antigen-driven responses. Because every patient had alopecia, a presumed autoimmune disease, the patients' immune response might differ from that of healthy individuals. DPC sensitization did not change how many TCRs were above 1 in 1000 frequency, and no evidence was found of alterations in global repertoire structure. The number of PT1 expanded TCRs positively correlated with patch test score, significant at thresholds 8, 16 and 32 but not 4.

In the case of this clonotype: Its target antigen remains unknown. Base-call qualities are not available, and no considerably larger clone is one nucleotide away.

The label giving this sample's time point can be read as: patch test 1, 2 weeks after DPC sensitization. Explained via the paper, the treatment or condition label denotes: therapeutic diphenylcyclopropenone sensitization with weekly scalp DPC. Total RNA was extracted from unfractionated whole blood collected in Tempus Blood RNA tubes. Blood at each patch-test visit was drawn before the patch test was applied. Eligible patients were aged 18 to 70, diagnosed with alopecia, deemed suitable for DPC therapy, and excluded if pregnant. The CDR3 measures 13 amino acids from cysteine to phenylalanine. The DNA shown is the 39-base CDR3, in frame from base 1. The germline V gene encodes CDR1 SQVTM and CDR2 ANQGSEA. Trimming removed 7 bases from V and 4 bases from J, leaving 14 bases between the germline ends. The library relied on RACE. The sequencing machine was a NextSeq 500. During library preparation, unique molecular identifiers were attached to individual cDNA molecules so that TCRs could be counted quantitatively and reproducibly. In the original analysis: A median of around 96,000 TCRs per sample was observed, with a range of 23,224 to 690,600. V, J and CDR3 annotation of the TCR reads was performed with the Decombinator software suite. Every sample was subsampled to the same number of TCRs (28,000) for the PS versus PT1 abundance plots. Expanded TCRs were defined as absent before sensitization and observed at least eight times at the 2-week time point. TCRdb trimmed public reads at Q25 via fastp, called clones via MiXCR and kept in-frame beta chains. Entries are consolidated by CDR3 protein sequence, retaining the most common genes and DNA. These V and J calls derive from TCRdb rather than the authors' analysis. In all, the sample holds about 34,000 distinct CDR3 sequences, and 5% to 8% of those were seen once. More than 7% of the sample lies in the top ten.

The sequenced sample was whole blood, obtained in connection with sensitization to the hapten diphenylcyclopropenone (DPC). This chain joins TRBV29-1 to TRBJ2-1; a weak D assignment points to TRBD1 (5 bases agree). The receptor comes from a woman in her 30s with alopecia areata. Some clones in this sample may be carry-over from other donors' samples. The DNA sequence is TGCAGCGGACAGATACCCAGTTACAATGAGCAGTTCTTC. This sequence encodes CSGQIPSYNEQFF.